This T cell receptor (beta chain) was recorded in a study of blood T cells in healthy people across ages. Points from the study as a whole: The recorded TCR beta diversity per million T cells decreased in a roughly linear manner with age. Any changes in expanded clonotypes were possibly confounded, as donor CMV status remained unknown.

Details on this clonotype: Antigen specificity is unknown.

Primers used in a second PCR of roughly 6 to 11 cycles were a sample-barcoded 5' primer and a J-beta primer mix. The template-switch adaptor, which had 12 random nucleotides, put a tag on each cDNA molecule. Each CDR3 protein is one row after TCRdb ran MiXCR on the 5' RACE reads. The table has over a million distinct CDR3 sequences, 40% to 50% seen once. Germline assignment: CDR1 DFQATT and CDR2 SNEGSKA (reference sequence). The CDR3 runs 13 residues. The V and J ends lost 1 base and 1 base respectively, with 7 bases between them. The chain has TRBV20-1 and TRBJ2-5; the D is unclear. Sequenced: blood. The TCR comes from a woman in her sixties in good health. The CDR3 DNA is TGCAGTGCTAGAGTAGGGTTCCAAGAGACCCAGTACTTC. It encodes CSARVGFQETQYF.